The rows below give T cell receptor beta chains drawn from one sample of a study of memory CD8 T cells in hepatitis C reinfection. The protocol was immunoSEQ multiplex PCR, while the TCRdb copy is restricted to in-frame clones and leaves out a portion. This table holds 50,000 or so clones, approximately 89% found once. The sample comprised naive CD8+ T cells sorted from blood. The receptors derive from a young man with hepatitis C virus infection. Each CDR3 is given with its conserved first and last residue.

V: TRBV21-1
CDR3: CASSLGYDRGSGANVLTF

V: TRBV11-2
CDR3: CASSLIAEQYF

V: TRBV27
CDR3: CASSQAGGSYEQYF

V: TRBV5-5
CDR3: CASSLFNEQFF

V: TRBV19
CDR3: CASSISGYTNQETQYF

V: TRBV30
CDR3: CAWNRLAGGLAEQFF

V: TRBV27
CDR3: CASSFSRGTGAFSGANVLTF

V: TRBV7-9
CDR3: CASSPRDRNTIYF

V: TRBV7-9
CDR3: CASRGDTYSPLHF

V: TRBV5-5
CDR3: CASSLERPTYEQYF

V: TRBV2
CDR3: CASSLSGGVTNEKLFF

V: TRBV18
CDR3: CASSPGTGVYEQYF

V: TRBV7-9
CDR3: CASSLVSGPVNEQYF

V: TRBV4-1
CDR3: CASSQLTGGRTEAFF

V: TRBV19
CDR3: CASSIGTSGGPGETQYF

V: TRBV7-9
CDR3: CASSSPGSYEQYF

V: TRBV7-9
CDR3: CASSFTFSTQYF

V: TRBV5-6
CDR3: CASSRGGDYEQYF

V: TRBV11-2
CDR3: CASSPFSGGANEQFF

V: TRBV9
CDR3: CASSAPTSGTGELFF

V: TRBV27
CDR3: CASSSFQGNGPQHF

V: TRBV9
CDR3: CASSVGLAGEYEQYF

V: TRBV30
CDR3: CAWLLRASGRSGAGELFF

V: TRBV5-1
CDR3: CASSLVSEGTGAKNIQYF

V: TRBV6-1
CDR3: CASSRQGGNQPQHF

V: TRBV2
CDR3: CASSDQGPTYNEQFF